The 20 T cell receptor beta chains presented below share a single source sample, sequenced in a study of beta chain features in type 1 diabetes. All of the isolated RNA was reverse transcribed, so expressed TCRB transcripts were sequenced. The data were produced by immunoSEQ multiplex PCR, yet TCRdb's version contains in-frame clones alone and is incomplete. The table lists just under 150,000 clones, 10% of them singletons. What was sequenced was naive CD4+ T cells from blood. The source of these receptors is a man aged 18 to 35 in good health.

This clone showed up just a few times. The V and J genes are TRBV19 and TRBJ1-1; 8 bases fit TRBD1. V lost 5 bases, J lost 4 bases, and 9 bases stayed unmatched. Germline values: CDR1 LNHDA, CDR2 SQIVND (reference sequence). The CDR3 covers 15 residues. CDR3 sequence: CASSSLRQGFTEAFF. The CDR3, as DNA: TGTGCCAGTAGTTCGCTCCGACAGGGGTTCACTGAAGCTTTCTTT.

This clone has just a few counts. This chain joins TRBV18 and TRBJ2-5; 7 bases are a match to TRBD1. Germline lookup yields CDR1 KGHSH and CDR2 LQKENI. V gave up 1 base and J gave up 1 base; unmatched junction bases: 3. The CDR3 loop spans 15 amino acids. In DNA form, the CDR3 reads TGTGCCAGCTCACCACTACAGGGGAGCCAAGAGACCCAGTACTTC. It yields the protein CASSPLQGSQETQYF.

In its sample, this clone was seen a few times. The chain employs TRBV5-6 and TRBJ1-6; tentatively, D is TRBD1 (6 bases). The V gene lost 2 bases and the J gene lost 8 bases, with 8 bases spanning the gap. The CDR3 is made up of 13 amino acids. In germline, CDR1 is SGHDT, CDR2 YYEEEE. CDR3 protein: CASSFSGDSPLHF. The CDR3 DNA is TGTGCCAGCAGCTTCTCAGGGGATTCACCCCTCCACTTT.

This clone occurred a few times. DNA for the CDR3: TGTGCCAGCAGTTTAAGGCTAGCGGAGTACGAGCAGTACTTC. This codes for CASSLRLAEYEQYF. The genes are TRBV27 and TRBJ2-7; TRBD2 matches 7 bases. There are 14 residues in the CDR3. The J segment lost 4 bases and the V segment lost 2 bases, leaving 5 bases of the junction unmatched. Germline CDR1 reads MNHEY; CDR2 reads SMNVEV (reference sequence).

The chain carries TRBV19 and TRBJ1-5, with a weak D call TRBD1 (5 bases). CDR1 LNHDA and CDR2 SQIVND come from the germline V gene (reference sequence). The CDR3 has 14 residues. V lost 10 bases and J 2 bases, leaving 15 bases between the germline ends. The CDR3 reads CATTDSWGNQPQHF. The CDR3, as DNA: TGTGCCACTACAGACAGTTGGGGCAATCAGCCCCAGCATTTT.

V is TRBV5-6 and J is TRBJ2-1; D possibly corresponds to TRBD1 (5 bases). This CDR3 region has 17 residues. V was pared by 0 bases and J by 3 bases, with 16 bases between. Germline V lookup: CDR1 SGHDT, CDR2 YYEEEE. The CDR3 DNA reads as TGTGCCAGCAGCTTGGTAGGGGCCCCCGGTCTCTACAATGAGCAGTTCTTC. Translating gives CASSLVGAPGLYNEQFF.

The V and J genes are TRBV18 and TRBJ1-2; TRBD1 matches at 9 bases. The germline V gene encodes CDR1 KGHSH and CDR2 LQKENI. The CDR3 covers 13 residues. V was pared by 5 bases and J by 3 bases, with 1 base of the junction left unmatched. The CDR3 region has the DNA TGTGCCAGCTCAGGGGACAGGGACTATGGCTACACCTTC. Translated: CASSGDRDYGYTF.

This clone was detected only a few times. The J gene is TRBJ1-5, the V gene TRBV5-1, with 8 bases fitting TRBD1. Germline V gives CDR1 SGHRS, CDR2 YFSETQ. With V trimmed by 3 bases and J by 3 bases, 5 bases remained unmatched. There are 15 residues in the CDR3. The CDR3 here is CASSWAGQDNQPQHF. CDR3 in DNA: TGCGCCAGCAGCTGGGCGGGACAGGACAATCAGCCCCAGCATTTT.

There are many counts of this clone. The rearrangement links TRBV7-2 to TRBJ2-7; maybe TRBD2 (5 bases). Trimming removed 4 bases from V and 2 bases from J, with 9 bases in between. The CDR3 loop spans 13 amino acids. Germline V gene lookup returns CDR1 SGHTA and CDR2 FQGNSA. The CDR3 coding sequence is TGTGCCAGCAGCTCGGGATTGACCTACGAGCAGTACTTC. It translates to CASSSGLTYEQYF. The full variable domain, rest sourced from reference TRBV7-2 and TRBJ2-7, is GAGVSQSPSNKVTEKGKDVELRCDPISGHTALYWYRQSLGQGLEFLIYFQGNSAPDKSGLPSDRFSAERTGGSVSTLTIQRTQQEDSAVYLCASSSGLTYEQYFGPGTRLTVT.

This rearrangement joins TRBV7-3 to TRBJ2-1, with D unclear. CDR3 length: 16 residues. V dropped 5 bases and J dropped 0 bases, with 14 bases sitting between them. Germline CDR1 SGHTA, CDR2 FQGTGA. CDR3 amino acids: CASSQSPPSSYNEQFF. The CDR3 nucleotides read TGTGCCAGCAGCCAAAGTCCCCCCAGCTCCTACAATGAGCAGTTCTTC. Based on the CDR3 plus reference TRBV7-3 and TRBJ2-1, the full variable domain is GAGVSQTPSNKVTEKGKYVELRCDPISGHTALYWYRQSLGQGPEFLIYFQGTGAADDSGLPNDRFFAVRPEGSVSTLKIQRTERGDSAVYLCASSQSPPSSYNEQFFGPGTRLTVL.

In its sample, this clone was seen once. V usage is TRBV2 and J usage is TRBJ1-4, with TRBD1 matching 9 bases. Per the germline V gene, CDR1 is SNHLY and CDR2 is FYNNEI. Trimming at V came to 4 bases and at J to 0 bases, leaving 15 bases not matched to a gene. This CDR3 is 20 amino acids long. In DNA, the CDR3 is TGTGCCAGCAGTGCTGGGACAGGGAAATTATCACTCCCAACTAATGAAAAACTGTTTTTT. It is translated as CASSAGTGKLSLPTNEKLFF.

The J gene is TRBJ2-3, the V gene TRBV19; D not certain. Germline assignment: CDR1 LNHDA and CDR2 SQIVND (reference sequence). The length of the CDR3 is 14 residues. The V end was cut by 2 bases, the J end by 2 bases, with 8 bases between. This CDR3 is CASSIRRFTDTQYF. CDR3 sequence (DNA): TGTGCCAGTAGTATAAGGCGGTTCACAGATACGCAGTATTTT.

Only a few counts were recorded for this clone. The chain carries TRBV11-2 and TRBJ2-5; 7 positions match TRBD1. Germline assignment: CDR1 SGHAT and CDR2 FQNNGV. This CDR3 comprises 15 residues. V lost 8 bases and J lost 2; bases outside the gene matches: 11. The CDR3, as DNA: TGTGCCAGCGGAAACGGACAGGCGACACAAGAGACCCAGTACTTC. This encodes CASGNGQATQETQYF.

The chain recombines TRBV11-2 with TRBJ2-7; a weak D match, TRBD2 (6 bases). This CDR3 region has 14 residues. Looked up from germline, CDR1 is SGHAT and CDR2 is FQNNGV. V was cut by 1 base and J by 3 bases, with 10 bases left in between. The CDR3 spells CASSLVRGGYEQYF. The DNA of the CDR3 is TGTGCCAGCAGCTTAGTGCGGGGAGGCTACGAGCAGTACTTC.

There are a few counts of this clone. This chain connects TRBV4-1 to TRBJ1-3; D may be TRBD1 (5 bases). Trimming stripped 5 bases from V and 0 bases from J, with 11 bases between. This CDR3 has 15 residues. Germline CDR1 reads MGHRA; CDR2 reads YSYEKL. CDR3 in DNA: TGCGCCAGCAGCAGCCAGGGTCACTCTGGAAACACCATATATTTT. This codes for CASSSQGHSGNTIYF.

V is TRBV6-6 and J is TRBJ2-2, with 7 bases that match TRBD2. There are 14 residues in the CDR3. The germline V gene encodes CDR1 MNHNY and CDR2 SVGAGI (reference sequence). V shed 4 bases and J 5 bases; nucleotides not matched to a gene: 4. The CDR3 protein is CASSWVGGTGELFF. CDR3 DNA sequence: TGTGCCAGCAGTTGGGTCGGGGGGACCGGGGAGCTGTTTTTT.

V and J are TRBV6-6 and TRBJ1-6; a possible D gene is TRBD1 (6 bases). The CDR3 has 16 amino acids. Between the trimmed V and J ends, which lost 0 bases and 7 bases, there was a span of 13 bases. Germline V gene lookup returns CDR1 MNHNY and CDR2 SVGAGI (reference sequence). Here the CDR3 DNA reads TGTGCCAGCAGTTACTCGAATACAGGGAAGAATTCACCCCTCCACTTT. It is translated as CASSYSNTGKNSPLHF.

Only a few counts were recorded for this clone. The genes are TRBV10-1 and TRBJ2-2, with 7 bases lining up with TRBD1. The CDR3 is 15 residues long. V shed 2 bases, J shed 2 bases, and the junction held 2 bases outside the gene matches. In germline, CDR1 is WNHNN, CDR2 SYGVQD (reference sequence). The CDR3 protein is CASSEGTVNTGELFF. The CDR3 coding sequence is TGCGCCAGCAGTGAGGGGACAGTCAACACCGGGGAGCTGTTTTTT.

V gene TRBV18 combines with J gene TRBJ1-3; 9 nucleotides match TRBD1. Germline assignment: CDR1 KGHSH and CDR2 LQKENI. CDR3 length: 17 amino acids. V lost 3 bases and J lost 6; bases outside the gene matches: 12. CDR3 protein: CASSPDRDRAFENTIYF. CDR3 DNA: TGTGCCAGCTCACCCGACCGGGACAGGGCGTTTGAAAACACCATATATTTT.

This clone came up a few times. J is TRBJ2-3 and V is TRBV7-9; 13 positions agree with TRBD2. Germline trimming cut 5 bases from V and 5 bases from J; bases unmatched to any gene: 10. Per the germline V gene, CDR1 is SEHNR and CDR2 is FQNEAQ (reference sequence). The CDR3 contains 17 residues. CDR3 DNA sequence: TGTGCCAGCAGCCGCACCGGGACTAGCGGGGCGGTAGATACGCAGTATTTT. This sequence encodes CASSRTGTSGAVDTQYF.